These T cell receptor beta chains were read from a single sample in a study of identical twins. TCRdb re-analysed the 5' RACE reads in MiXCR, keeping a single row per CDR3 protein. The sample includes a few hundred thousand distinct CDR3 sequences, about 18% seen only once; the top ten take 10% to 15%. The specimen sequenced was naive T cells sorted from blood. These receptor sequences come from a man in his fifties in good health. CDR3s include the opening cysteine and the closing phenylalanine or tryptophan. Each record gives: V gene, D gene, clone size, J gene, CDR3 protein, CDR3 DNA. D genes are given only for firm matches. Size tells how often a clone was seen (once, few, many) or the class of an expanded clone, and some rows leave it out.

v_call: TRBV6-2/TRBV6-3
d_call: TRBD1
clone_size: .
j_call: TRBJ2-1
cdr3_aa: CASSGQGEDYLQFF
cdr3_nt: TGTGCCAGCAGTGGACAGGGGGAGGACTATTTGCAGTTCTTC

v_call: TRBV20-1
d_call: .
clone_size: .
j_call: TRBJ2-6
cdr3_aa: CSASFGSGANVLTF
cdr3_nt: TGCAGTGCTAGCTTTGGCTCTGGGGCCAACGTCCTGACTTTC

v_call: TRBV7-8
d_call: TRBD2
clone_size: .
j_call: TRBJ2-5
cdr3_aa: CASSSSSLAGRETQYF
cdr3_nt: TGTGCCAGCAGCTCTTCTTCCCTAGCGGGAAGGGAGACCCAGTACTTC

v_call: TRBV10-3
d_call: .
clone_size: .
j_call: TRBJ2-4
cdr3_aa: CAISESGQSTIQYF
cdr3_nt: TGTGCCATCAGTGAGTCAGGACAATCGACCATTCAGTACTTC

v_call: TRBV3-1
d_call: TRBD1
clone_size: few
j_call: TRBJ2-2
cdr3_aa: CASSPRDRGLRELFF
cdr3_nt: TGTGCCAGCAGCCCCCGGGACAGGGGGCTCCGGGAGCTGTTTTTT

v_call: TRBV6-5
d_call: .
clone_size: many
j_call: TRBJ2-7
cdr3_aa: CASSYSSGPSYEQYF
cdr3_nt: TGTGCCAGCAGTTACTCCTCAGGACCATCCTACGAGCAGTACTTC

v_call: TRBV7-9
d_call: TRBD1
clone_size: .
j_call: TRBJ2-2
cdr3_aa: CASRNPGGNGELFF
cdr3_nt: TGTGCCAGCAGGAATCCAGGGGGCAACGGGGAGCTGTTTTTT

v_call: TRBV3-1
d_call: TRBD2
clone_size: many
j_call: TRBJ2-5
cdr3_aa: CASSLHWTSGGEETQYF
cdr3_nt: TGTGCCAGCAGCCTTCACTGGACTAGCGGAGGAGAAGAGACCCAGTACTTC

v_call: TRBV6-2/TRBV6-3
d_call: .
clone_size: .
j_call: TRBJ1-1
cdr3_aa: CASSRARLTEAFF
cdr3_nt: TGTGCCAGCAGCAGGGCAAGACTCACTGAAGCTTTCTTT

v_call: TRBV24-1
d_call: .
clone_size: .
j_call: TRBJ2-4
cdr3_aa: CATSDPTGGKNIQYF
cdr3_nt: TGTGCCACCAGTGATCCTACAGGAGGCAAAAACATTCAGTACTTC

v_call: TRBV20-1
d_call: TRBD1
clone_size: .
j_call: TRBJ2-7
cdr3_aa: CSANTPGQREQYF
cdr3_nt: TGCAGTGCTAATACGCCGGGACAGCGGGAGCAGTACTTC

v_call: TRBV25-1
d_call: TRBD1
clone_size: .
j_call: TRBJ2-7
cdr3_aa: CASSETGAWKQYF
cdr3_nt: TGTGCCAGCAGTGAAACAGGGGCTTGGAAGCAGTACTTC

v_call: TRBV6-1
d_call: .
clone_size: .
j_call: TRBJ1-5
cdr3_aa: CASRDGYSNQPQHF
cdr3_nt: TGTGCCAGCAGAGACGGATATAGCAATCAGCCCCAGCATTTT

v_call: TRBV29-1
d_call: TRBD1
clone_size: many
j_call: TRBJ2-7
cdr3_aa: CSVGTGTSYEQYF
cdr3_nt: TGCAGCGTTGGGACAGGCACTTCTTACGAGCAGTACTTC

v_call: TRBV10-3
d_call: .
clone_size: few
j_call: TRBJ2-1
cdr3_aa: CAIRGVAGTVDEQFF
cdr3_nt: TGTGCCATCAGGGGGGTGGCGGGGACGGTGGATGAGCAGTTCTTC

v_call: TRBV3-1
d_call: .
clone_size: few
j_call: TRBJ2-7
cdr3_aa: CASSQSSASYEQYF
cdr3_nt: TGTGCCAGCAGCCAATCGTCAGCCTCCTACGAGCAGTACTTC

v_call: TRBV4-3
d_call: TRBD1
clone_size: many
j_call: TRBJ1-2
cdr3_aa: CASSQDRQGGGYTF
cdr3_nt: TGCGCCAGCAGCCAAGACAGACAGGGTGGCGGCTACACCTTC

v_call: TRBV27
d_call: .
clone_size: .
j_call: TRBJ1-1
cdr3_aa: CASREPRGTEAFF
cdr3_nt: TGTGCCAGCAGGGAGCCCCGGGGCACTGAAGCTTTCTTT

v_call: TRBV6-5
d_call: TRBD1
clone_size: many
j_call: TRBJ1-1
cdr3_aa: CASSNTGANTEAFF
cdr3_nt: TGTGCCAGCAGTAACACAGGGGCGAACACTGAAGCTTTCTTT

v_call: TRBV2
d_call: .
clone_size: many
j_call: TRBJ1-3
cdr3_aa: CASSLTGFSGNTIYF
cdr3_nt: TGTGCCAGCAGTTTGACAGGATTCTCTGGAAACACCATATATTTT

v_call: TRBV5-1
d_call: .
clone_size: many
j_call: TRBJ2-7
cdr3_aa: CASSLAVGGYSYEQYF
cdr3_nt: TGCGCCAGCAGCTTGGCCGTAGGTGGCTACTCCTACGAGCAGTACTTC

v_call: TRBV29-1
d_call: TRBD1
clone_size: few
j_call: TRBJ2-5
cdr3_aa: CSVVDRGMQTQYF
cdr3_nt: TGCAGCGTTGTCGACAGGGGGATGCAGACCCAGTACTTC

v_call: TRBV12-3/TRBV12-4
d_call: TRBD1
clone_size: many
j_call: TRBJ1-2
cdr3_aa: CASSQKDRPIWGYGYTF
cdr3_nt: TGTGCCAGCAGTCAGAAGGACAGGCCGATTTGGGGGTATGGCTACACCTTC

v_call: TRBV20-1
d_call: .
clone_size: few
j_call: TRBJ2-4
cdr3_aa: CSARDGRSTAKNIQYF
cdr3_nt: TGCAGTGCTAGAGATGGCAGGAGCACTGCCAAAAACATTCAGTACTTC

v_call: TRBV23-1
d_call: .
clone_size: few
j_call: TRBJ2-2
cdr3_aa: CASSHAVSGELFF
cdr3_nt: TGCGCCAGCAGTCACGCCGTCAGCGGGGAGCTGTTTTTT

v_call: TRBV7-9
d_call: .
clone_size: .
j_call: TRBJ1-2
cdr3_aa: CASSLGGIYGYTF
cdr3_nt: TGTGCCAGCAGCTTAGGAGGGATATATGGCTACACCTTC

v_call: TRBV5-1
d_call: TRBD1
clone_size: few
j_call: TRBJ1-4
cdr3_aa: CASSTDRADEKLFF
cdr3_nt: TGCGCCAGCAGCACGGACAGGGCGGATGAAAAACTGTTTTTT

v_call: TRBV11-2
d_call: TRBD2
clone_size: many
j_call: TRBJ2-1
cdr3_aa: CASSFRLAGGLYNEQFF
cdr3_nt: TGTGCCAGCAGCTTCAGACTAGCGGGGGGTCTTTACAATGAGCAGTTCTTC

v_call: TRBV5-1
d_call: TRBD1
clone_size: few
j_call: TRBJ1-1
cdr3_aa: CASSLWDTYRGTEAFF
cdr3_nt: TGCGCCAGCAGCTTGTGGGACACCTACAGGGGGACTGAAGCTTTCTTT

v_call: TRBV29-1
d_call: TRBD2
clone_size: .
j_call: TRBJ2-1
cdr3_aa: CSALGAGGYNEQFF
cdr3_nt: TGCAGCGCCCTTGGGGCGGGAGGGTACAATGAGCAGTTCTTC

v_call: TRBV28
d_call: .
clone_size: .
j_call: TRBJ2-5
cdr3_aa: CASSFRDTTETQYF
cdr3_nt: TGTGCCAGCAGTTTCCGGGACACGACAGAGACCCAGTACTTC

v_call: TRBV29-1
d_call: TRBD2
clone_size: many
j_call: TRBJ2-1
cdr3_aa: CSVEDPTSGVNEQFF
cdr3_nt: TGCAGCGTTGAAGATCCGACTAGCGGGGTGAATGAGCAGTTCTTC

v_call: TRBV7-9
d_call: TRBD2
clone_size: .
j_call: TRBJ2-1
cdr3_aa: CASSYYAGAYEQFF
cdr3_nt: TGTGCCAGCAGCTATTACGCGGGAGCGTATGAGCAGTTCTTC

v_call: TRBV7-9
d_call: .
clone_size: few
j_call: TRBJ1-1
cdr3_aa: CASSSGGIMNTEAFF
cdr3_nt: TGTGCCAGCAGCTCCGGGGGGATCATGAACACTGAAGCTTTCTTT

v_call: TRBV20-1
d_call: TRBD2
clone_size: few
j_call: TRBJ2-1
cdr3_aa: CSARPTSAPYNEQFF
cdr3_nt: TGCAGTGCTAGACCAACTAGCGCTCCCTACAATGAGCAGTTCTTC

v_call: TRBV7-9
d_call: TRBD1
clone_size: many
j_call: TRBJ2-2
cdr3_aa: CASSFRGPDTGELFF
cdr3_nt: TGTGCCAGCAGCTTCAGGGGGCCAGACACCGGGGAGCTGTTTTTT

v_call: TRBV15
d_call: .
clone_size: few
j_call: TRBJ2-7
cdr3_aa: CATSRDVRNFFQQYF
cdr3_nt: TGTGCCACCAGCAGAGACGTGCGGAACTTTTTCCAGCAGTACTTC

v_call: TRBV7-2
d_call: TRBD2
clone_size: .
j_call: TRBJ2-2
cdr3_aa: CASSLVGLATAGELFF
cdr3_nt: TGTGCCAGCAGCTTAGTGGGACTAGCGACCGCCGGGGAGCTGTTTTTT

v_call: TRBV9
d_call: TRBD2
clone_size: few
j_call: TRBJ2-5
cdr3_aa: CASSVAAGVGETQYF
cdr3_nt: TGTGCCAGCAGCGTAGCCGCGGGAGTAGGGGAGACCCAGTACTTC

v_call: TRBV5-6
d_call: TRBD2
clone_size: .
j_call: TRBJ2-7
cdr3_aa: CASRSGTSGVQYF
cdr3_nt: TGTGCCAGCAGATCCGGGACTAGCGGGGTGCAGTACTTC

v_call: TRBV4-3
d_call: .
clone_size: .
j_call: TRBJ2-6
cdr3_aa: CASSQEDRGGANVLTF
cdr3_nt: TGCGCCAGCAGCCAAGAGGACCGGGGTGGGGCCAACGTCCTGACTTTC

v_call: TRBV4-3
d_call: TRBD1
clone_size: few
j_call: TRBJ1-2
cdr3_aa: CASSQRTGGRLNYGYTF
cdr3_nt: TGCGCCAGCAGCCAGAGGACAGGGGGCCGTTTAAACTATGGCTACACCTTC

v_call: TRBV15
d_call: .
clone_size: .
j_call: TRBJ2-1
cdr3_aa: CATSRERVALYNEQFF
cdr3_nt: TGTGCCACCAGCAGAGAGAGGGTAGCTCTCTACAATGAGCAGTTCTTC

v_call: TRBV5-1
d_call: TRBD1
clone_size: many
j_call: TRBJ2-7
cdr3_aa: CASSLGQGFTYEQYF
cdr3_nt: TGCGCCAGCAGCTTGGGACAGGGGTTCACCTACGAGCAGTACTTC

v_call: TRBV4-3
d_call: TRBD1
clone_size: many
j_call: TRBJ2-7
cdr3_aa: CASSDAGGYEQYF
cdr3_nt: TGCGCCAGCAGCGATGCAGGGGGCTACGAGCAGTACTTC